This record concerns one T cell receptor beta chain sequence. The table lists this clonotype with many counts. Its antigen has not been determined. Base-call qualities are not available, and no considerably larger clone is one nucleotide away. Its CDR3 holds 13 amino acids, cysteine through phenylalanine. Of all the DNA, just the CDR3 is kept, 39 bases in frame from base 1. The germline V gene supplies CDR1 ENHRY and CDR2 SYGVKD. V is trimmed back by 4 bases and J by 4 bases, and the junction contains 2 bases that no gene match accounts for. The study was a case-control design nested within a healthcare worker cohort in London, UK, with weekly nasopharyngeal swab PCR tests and blood sampling. Healthcare workers were recruited between 23 and 31 March 2020, during the week of the UK lockdown, and were followed weekly for up to roughly 15 weeks. These data come from a study of early T cells in non-severe SARS-CoV-2 infection (dated by TCRdb to 2020 to 2023). Context from the whole study: Because TCR sequencing was done on bulk RNA from unsorted whole blood, the alpha and beta chains could not be paired. What the research found in general, with its limitations: VDJdb matching was skewed toward anti-spike CD8 responses, so virus-specific expansions were likely underestimated and private and CD4 specificities were missed.

Libraries came from 5' RACE. TCRdb records NextSeq 500 as the sequencer. Unique molecular identifiers were attached to individual cDNA molecules in the TCR library protocol so that sequencing error and PCR bias could be corrected. Both TCR alpha and beta chains were sequenced, and tight co-correlation was observed between alpha and beta sequence abundances in each sample. As for the authors' bioinformatics: Decombinator V4 was used to perform V gene, J gene and CDR3 annotation of TCR sequences. Expanded TCRs were defined as changing significantly between any two time points under a Poisson model with p below 0.0001. TCR abundances were normalised to the total number of TCRs sequenced in each sample and reported as counts per million. TRAV1-2 paired with TRAJ12, TRAJ20 or TRAJ33 defined MAIT TCRs, while TRAV10 paired with TRAJ18 defined iNKT TCRs. A search of VDJdb, accessed on 1 November 2021, was run for TCRs annotated to CMV, EBV and SARS-CoV-2, with TCRs annotated for multiple antigens excluded. Starting from the raw public reads, TCRdb applied fastp trimming at Q25, assembled clones with MiXCR and retained in-frame beta chains. Each entry merges the rows of one CDR3 protein and shows their most common DNA and genes. TCRdb's processing, not the authors', yielded these V and J calls. This sample holds 25,000 to 30,000 distinct CDR3 sequences; approximately 5% were observed only once. The ten largest clones take up about 5% of the sample.

The chain is encoded by TRBV10-3 joined to TRBJ2-5; TRBD2 matches 8 bases in the middle. This TCR came from an adult who was a healthcare worker with PCR-confirmed SARS-CoV-2 infection or an uninfected control (not recorded which). Sequencing used whole blood. The nucleotide sequence is given as TGTGCCATCAGTGGACGGGGGGGAGAGACCCAGTACTTC. Translation gives CAISGRGGETQYF.